This T cell receptor beta chain appears in the sequencing data of a study of blood T cell repertoires in COVID-19 (dated by TCRdb to about 2020). Regarding the study in general: Samples from collaborators originated in the United States, Italy and Spain and spanned both the acute and convalescent phases of COVID-19. The repertoires were released in a freely available public database meant as a resource for research on the immune response to SARS-CoV-2. Samples came from the ongoing ImmuneRACE study (first 160 participants) plus 1,254 subjects from 6 global collaborators. Sample metadata almost always included a de-identified subject ID, COVID-19 status, age in years and sex. Where available, HLA class I and class II types were taken from metadata supplied by the sample provider and were not determined by assay-based typing. The dataset comprised deeply sampled blood TCRbeta repertoires from subjects exposed to, actively infected with, or recovered from COVID-19. The prospective study material was composed of cDNA or gDNA derived from T cells, B-cell-depleted T cells, or PBMCs. General study outcomes and caveats: How much clinical and demographic metadata was included differed by source and by participant, and the metadata was provided uncurated.

About this clone itself: Its antigen is not yet known. Within one base of it there is no much larger clone, and no base qualities were kept.

Each collaborating institution followed its own protocols to collect whole blood in K2EDTA tubes. For TCRbeta analysis, collaborators shipped samples as frozen whole blood, isolated PBMCs, or DNA extracted from either of those sample types. The immunoSEQ Assay, a bias-controlled multiplex PCR, was used to amplify TCRbeta CDR3 regions from genomic DNA. The authors' pipeline ran thus. Within the assay, amplification of reference gene primers was used to estimate how many nucleated cells each sample contained. To quantify the absolute abundance of each unique TCRbeta CDR3 rearrangement, sequence reads were collapsed and filtered. Productive Simpson clonality was computed per sample as the square root of Simpson's diversity index over productive rearrangements. TCRdb took this table from immuneACCESS and kept in-frame rearrangements with V and J called. Such tables lack part of the clones; where checked against another copy, unresolved V genes explain under half of the gap, and the rest is unexplained. That table furnishes V, J and clone size, whereas the DNA furnished D and trimming. This sample has 200,000 to 300,000 clones in its table, and roughly 80% of those were observed once. The ten largest clones add up to around 6.5% of the sample.

Sequences were obtained from peripheral blood. The receptor was isolated from a woman aged 60-70 years with active or convalescent COVID-19.

CDR3 protein: CASSSLAGGSTDTQYF. The DNA sequence is as follows: TGCGCCAGCAGCTCTCTAGCGGGGGGGTCCACAGATACGCAGTATTTT. Here the chain combines TRBV5-1 and TRBJ2-3; 12 central nucleotides agree with TRBD2. Reading from cysteine to phenylalanine, the CDR3 counts 16 amino acids. Only CDR3 DNA remains: 48 bases, in frame from the first base. Trimming leaves V shorter by 3 bases and J shorter by 2 bases, with the junction holding 4 bases beyond the gene matches. CDR1 is given as SGHRS and CDR2 as YFSETQ, both from the germline V gene.